The clone carrying this TCR beta chain was recorded a few times. Its cognate antigen is unknown. This entry belongs to a study of T cells after yellow fever vaccination. General observations from the study: One caveat is that FACS-sorted repertoires could contain abundant clonotypes contaminating from the bulk population.

MiXCR, applied by TCRdb to the 5' RACE reads, yields one record per CDR3 protein. The sample carries 500,000 to 650,000 distinct CDR3 sequences, around an eighth recorded once. The sample here was PBMCs, taken on the day of the yellow fever booster vaccination. The origin of this receptor is a man in his thirties or forties who received the YFV17D yellow fever vaccine.

CDR3 residues: CASSRGGGRNQPQHF. CDR3 sequence (DNA): TGTGCCAGCAGCCGGGGCGGGGGGCGCAATCAGCCCCAGCATTTT. The chain is built from TRBV12-3 or TRBV12-4 and TRBJ1-5, with a possible D match to TRBD1 (6 bases). V was shortened by 6 bases and J by 2 bases, with 14 bases between the two germline ends. The CDR3 consists of 15 residues.